Listed below are T cell receptor beta chains from one sample, sequenced in a study of vaccination and CD4 T cells after COVID-19. Antigens of these TCRs are unknown. TCRdb ran MiXCR on the PCR reads and lists one entry per CDR3 protein. The table has over 15,000 distinct CDR3 sequences, 40% to 60% seen once. Sequenced here: CD4+ T cells from blood, cultured in vitro, sampled before SARS-CoV-2 vaccination. These receptors were collected from a human donor who had recovered from COVID-19. Both conserved end residues are part of each CDR3. A D gene is named only where the DNA matches it firmly. Some rows have no size entry. The others give once, few or many, or a class for an expanded clone.

TRBV27,.,TRBJ1-5,few,CASSLRGAGIQPQHF,TGTGCCAGCAGTTTACGGGGGGCAGGGATTCAGCCCCAGCATTTT
TRBV7-9,.,TRBJ1-4,.,CASSSMVGAGEKLFF,TGTGCCAGCAGTTCAATGGTAGGGGCCGGGGAAAAACTGTTTTTT
TRBV6-2/TRBV6-3,TRBD2,TRBJ2-3,.,CASSSSFLAGGQGDTQYF,TGTGCCAGCAGCTCCTCCTTCTTAGCGGGAGGGCAGGGAGATACGCAGTATTTT
TRBV24-1,.,TRBJ2-3,.,CATSGAPSTDTQYF,TGTGCCACCAGTGGGGCGCCTAGCACAGATACGCAGTATTTT
TRBV2,.,TRBJ1-5,.,CASSDQALPQHF,TGTGCCAGCAGTGACCAAGCCCTACCCCAGCATTTT
TRBV19,.,TRBJ1-5,.,CASSIAWTADSNQPQHF,TGTGCCAGTAGTATAGCCTGGACGGCCGATAGCAATCAGCCCCAGCATTTT
TRBV25-1,.,TRBJ2-1,few,CASKGSGTYNEQFF,TGTGCCAGCAAGGGTAGCGGAACCTACAATGAGCAGTTCTTC
TRBV19,.,TRBJ2-7,.,CASRDRYEQYF,TGTGCCAGCCGGGACCGCTACGAGCAGTACTTC
TRBV28,.,TRBJ1-5,.,CASSPRTGSNQPQHF,TGTGCCAGCAGCCCACGTACGGGTAGCAATCAGCCCCAGCATTTT
TRBV2,TRBD1,TRBJ1-5,few,CASSPWTGDQPQHF,TGTGCCAGCAGCCCCTGGACAGGGGATCAGCCCCAGCATTTT
TRBV7-3,TRBD1,TRBJ1-1,.,CASSMTGGANTEAFF,TGTGCCAGCAGCATGACAGGGGGAGCGAACACTGAAGCTTTCTTT
TRBV7-6,TRBD2,TRBJ2-1,.,CASRPTSGVYNEQFF,TGTGCCAGCAGGCCGACTAGCGGGGTCTACAATGAGCAGTTCTTC
TRBV29-1,TRBD1,TRBJ2-7,.,CSVLSGTGSEQYF,TGCAGCGTCCTCTCAGGGACAGGGTCCGAGCAGTACTTC
TRBV6-1,.,TRBJ1-3,few,CASSDFSTSGNTIYF,TGTGCCAGCAGTGACTTCTCTACCTCTGGAAACACCATATATTTT
TRBV2,TRBD1,TRBJ2-7,.,CASSFDRDEQYF,TGTGCCAGCAGTTTTGACAGGGACGAGCAGTACTTC
TRBV7-2,.,TRBJ2-5,.,CASSLEVFGVPGYF,TGTGCCAGCAGCTTAGAAGTTTTTGGAGTCCCCGGGTACTTC
TRBV3-1,.,TRBJ1-2,.,CASSQRGRGYYGYTF,TGTGCCAGCAGCCAAAGGGGGAGGGGGTACTATGGCTACACCTTC
TRBV7-9,.,TRBJ2-5,few,CASSLGRGGGRETQYF,TGTGCCAGCAGCTTAGGACGAGGGGGCGGGAGAGAGACCCAGTACTTC
TRBV20-1,TRBD2,TRBJ2-1,medium-sized,CSARDGGAGGNNEQFF,TGCAGTGCTAGGGACGGTGGAGCGGGAGGCAACAATGAGCAGTTCTTC
TRBV4-1,TRBD1,TRBJ2-3,once,CASSQWTGASDTQYF,TGCGCCAGCAGCCAGTGGACAGGGGCGTCAGATACGCAGTATTTT
TRBV20-1,TRBD2,TRBJ2-3,few,CSAPPRTSPSADTQYF,TGCAGTGCTCCACCCCGGACTAGCCCCTCGGCAGATACGCAGTATTTT
TRBV10-3,TRBD1,TRBJ2-4,.,CAISEGQGGIQYF,TGTGCCATCAGTGAGGGACAGGGAGGCATTCAGTACTTC